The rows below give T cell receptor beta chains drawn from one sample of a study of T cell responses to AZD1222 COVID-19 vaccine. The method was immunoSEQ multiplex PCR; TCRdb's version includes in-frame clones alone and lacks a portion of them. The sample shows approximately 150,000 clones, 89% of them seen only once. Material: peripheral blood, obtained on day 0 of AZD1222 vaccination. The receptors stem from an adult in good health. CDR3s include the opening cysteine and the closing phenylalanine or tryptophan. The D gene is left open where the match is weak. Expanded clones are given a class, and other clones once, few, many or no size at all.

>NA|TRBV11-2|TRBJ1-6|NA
CASRPFTGVNSPLHF
TGTGCCAGCCGCCCATTCACCGGGGTAAATTCACCCCTCCACTTT
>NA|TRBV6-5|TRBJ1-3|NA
CATLKGPGNTIYF
TGTGCCACGCTTAAGGGACCTGGAAACACCATATATTTT
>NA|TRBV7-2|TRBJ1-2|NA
CASSLGLGSNYGYTF
TGTGCCAGCAGCTTAGGGCTCGGCAGCAACTATGGCTACACCTTC
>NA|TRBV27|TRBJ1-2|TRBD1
CASRRTGVEDYGYTF
TGTGCCAGCAGGAGGACAGGGGTCGAGGACTATGGCTACACCTTC
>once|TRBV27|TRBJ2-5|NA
CASSFSPGQYQETQYF
TGTGCCAGCAGTTTTAGTCCCGGACAGTACCAAGAGACCCAGTACTTC
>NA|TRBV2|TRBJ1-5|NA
CASSIEGDQPQHF
TGTGCCAGCAGTATCGAGGGGGATCAGCCCCAGCATTTT
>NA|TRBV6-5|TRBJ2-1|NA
CASRPYPGTNNEQFF
TGTGCCAGCCGACCTTATCCGGGAACCAACAATGAGCAGTTCTTC
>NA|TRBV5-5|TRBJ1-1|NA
CASSLVPGGTNTEAFF
TGTGCCAGCAGCTTGGTCCCCGGGGGCACGAACACTGAAGCTTTCTTT
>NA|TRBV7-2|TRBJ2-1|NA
CASSLNSRRGSVEQFF
TGTGCCAGCAGCTTAAATTCGAGAAGGGGATCCGTTGAGCAGTTCTTC
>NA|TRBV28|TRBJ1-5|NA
CASTLGIGSNQPQHF
TGTGCCAGCACTCTTGGGATCGGAAGCAATCAGCCCCAGCATTTT
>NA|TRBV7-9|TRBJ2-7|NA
CASSLAGRSYEQYF
TGTGCCAGCAGCTTAGCCGGCAGGAGTTACGAGCAGTACTTC
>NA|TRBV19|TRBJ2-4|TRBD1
CASSNRDSRLAKNIQYF
TGTGCCAGTAGTAACCGGGACAGCCGACTAGCCAAAAACATTCAGTACTTC
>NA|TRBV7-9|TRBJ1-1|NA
CASSFAGGRVEAFF
TGTGCCAGCAGCTTCGCTGGGGGGCGGGTTGAAGCTTTCTTT
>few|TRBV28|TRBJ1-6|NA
CASRLDGIYNSPLHF
TGTGCCAGCCGCCTGGACGGAATCTATAATTCACCCCTCCACTTT
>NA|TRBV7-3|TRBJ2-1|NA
CASSLFPAVYNEQFF
TGTGCCAGCAGCTTATTCCCAGCGGTATACAATGAGCAGTTCTTC
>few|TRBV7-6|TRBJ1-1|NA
CASSLQENTEAFF
TGTGCCAGCAGCTTACAGGAGAACACTGAAGCTTTCTTT
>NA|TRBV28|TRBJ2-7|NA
CASSLYRGVGTYEQYF
TGTGCCAGCAGTTTATATCGGGGAGTGGGGACCTACGAGCAGTACTTC
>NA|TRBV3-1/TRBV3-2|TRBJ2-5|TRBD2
CASSQVAGTSGGLGETQYF
TGTGCCAGCAGCCAAGTCGCCGGGACTAGCGGGGGGCTGGGGGAGACCCAGTACTTC
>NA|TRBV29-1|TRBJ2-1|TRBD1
CSVPGQGMNEQFF
TGCAGCGTCCCGGGACAGGGGATGAATGAGCAGTTCTTC
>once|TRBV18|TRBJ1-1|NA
CASSPDSMNTEAFF
TGTGCCAGCTCACCAGACAGCATGAACACTGAAGCTTTCTTT
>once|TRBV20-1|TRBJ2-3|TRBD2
CSASSGGTTSTDTQYF
TGCAGTGCTAGTAGCGGGGGGACAACTAGCACAGATACGCAGTATTTT
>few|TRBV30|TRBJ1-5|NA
CAWSMGKNQPQHF
TGTGCCTGGAGTATGGGGAAAAATCAGCCCCAGCATTTT
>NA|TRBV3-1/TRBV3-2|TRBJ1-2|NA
CASSQGSWGYTF
TGTGCCAGCAGCCAAGGCTCGTGGGGCTACACCTTC
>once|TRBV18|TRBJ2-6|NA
CASSSEGVSGANVLTF
TGTGCCAGCTCCTCCGAGGGAGTATCTGGGGCCAACGTCCTGACTTTC
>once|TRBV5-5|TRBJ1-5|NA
CASSLAVGQPQHF
TGTGCCAGCAGCTTGGCCGTAGGTCAGCCCCAGCATTTT
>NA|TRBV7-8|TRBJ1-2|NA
CASSSYRNRGYGYTF
TGTGCCAGCAGCTCCTACAGGAACCGGGGCTATGGCTACACCTTC
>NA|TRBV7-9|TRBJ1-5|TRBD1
CASSLGGQVNQPQHF
TGTGCCAGCAGCTTAGGAGGACAGGTTAATCAGCCCCAGCATTTT
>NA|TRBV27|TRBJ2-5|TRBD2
CASRTRRGNQETQYF
TGTGCCAGCAGGACCCGGCGGGGGAATCAAGAGACCCAGTACTTC
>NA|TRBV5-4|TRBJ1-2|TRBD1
CASSFGDRDYGYTF
TGTGCCAGCAGCTTTGGAGACAGGGACTATGGCTACACCTTC
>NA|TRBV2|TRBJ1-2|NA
CASSEVRTANYGYTF
TGTGCCAGCAGTGAAGTACGGACAGCTAACTATGGCTACACCTTC
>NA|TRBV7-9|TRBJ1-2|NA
CASSLVGSLLSGYTF
TGTGCCAGCAGCTTAGTTGGGTCCCTCCTTTCTGGCTACACCTTC
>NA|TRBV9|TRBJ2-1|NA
CASSTRDLNEQFF
TGTGCCAGCAGCACTAGGGACCTCAATGAGCAGTTCTTC
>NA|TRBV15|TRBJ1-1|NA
CATFNGNSAFF
TGTGCCACCTTCAACGGAAACTCGGCTTTCTTT
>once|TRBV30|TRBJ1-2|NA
CAWSVPREGNYGYTF
TGTGCCTGGAGTGTTCCCAGGGAGGGCAACTATGGCTACACCTTC
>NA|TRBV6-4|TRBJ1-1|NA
CASSPGGSRGAFF
TGTGCCAGCAGTCCTGGGGGATCCCGAGGAGCTTTCTTT
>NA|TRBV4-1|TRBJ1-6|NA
CASSQDAARGSGNSPLHF
TGCGCCAGCAGCCAAGATGCTGCTCGGGGCTCGGGAAATTCACCCCTCCACTTT
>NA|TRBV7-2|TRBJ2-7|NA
CASSLVRVDEQYF
TGTGCCAGCAGCTTAGTTAGGGTTGACGAGCAGTACTTC
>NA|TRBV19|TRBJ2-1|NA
CASREFYNEQFF
TGTGCCAGCCGGGAGTTCTACAATGAGCAGTTCTTC
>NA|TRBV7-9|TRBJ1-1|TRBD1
CASSQQGAATEAFF
TGTGCCAGCAGCCAACAGGGGGCGGCCACTGAAGCTTTCTTT
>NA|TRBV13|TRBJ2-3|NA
CASSSGSSGTQYF
TGTGCCAGCAGCTCCGGGTCCTCGGGGACGCAGTATTTT
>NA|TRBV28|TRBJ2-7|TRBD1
CASSPLWQGAHEQYF
TGTGCCAGCAGCCCCTTGTGGCAGGGGGCCCACGAGCAGTACTTC
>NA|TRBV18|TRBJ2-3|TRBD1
CASSPQGARTDTQYF
TGTGCCAGCTCACCACAGGGGGCGCGCACAGATACGCAGTATTTT
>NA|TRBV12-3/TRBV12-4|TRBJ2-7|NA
CASRGPPSYEQYF
TGTGCCAGCAGGGGGCCGCCTTCCTACGAGCAGTACTTC
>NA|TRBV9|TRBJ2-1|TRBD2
CASSARTSGTNEQFF
TGTGCCAGCAGCGCCCGGACTAGCGGGACCAATGAGCAGTTCTTC
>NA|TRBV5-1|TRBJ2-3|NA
CASSLHRQMQYF
TGCGCCAGCAGCTTGCACAGGCAAATGCAGTATTTT